This TCR beta chain originates from a study of beta chain features in type 1 diabetes. Study-wide points: Resolution of whether HLA type affects TCRB rearrangement was not achieved here.

Regarding this clone: The antigen remains unidentified.

The germline CDR1 and CDR2 sequences are MDHEN and SYDVKM. CDR3 length equals 17 residues. V gave up 6 bases and J gave up 3 bases, with 21 bases separating them. Of the isolated RNA, all was reverse transcribed, and so the sequenced material was expressed TCRB transcripts. Approximately 3.5 million reads per sample on average were obtained from naive, central memory and regulatory T cell samples. Here immunoSEQ multiplex PCR was the method, and the copy in TCRdb shows in-frame clones only, minus some. Of fewer than 900,000 clones in the sample, roughly 15% are singletons; the top ten hold 0.02% to 0.03%.

The source material was naive CD4+ T cells from blood. The chain joins TRBV28 to TRBJ2-1, with D possibly TRBD2 on 5 matching bases. This sequence was found in a young woman in good health. CDR3 in DNA: TGTGCCAGCAGCTTTAGCCAAGGGAGAAAAGGCTACAATGAGCAGTTCTTC. It is translated as CASSFSQGRKGYNEQFF.